A selection of T cell receptor beta chains follows, all from one sample in a study of cytomegalovirus exposure and HLA in healthy donors. The method was immunoSEQ multiplex PCR; TCRdb's version includes in-frame clones alone and lacks a portion of them. Counted here are 55,000 to 70,000 clones, roughly 91% occurring once; the ten biggest clones make up over 1.5%. Sample: PBMCs. The source is a woman between 18 and 29 years old in good health and CMV-seronegative. Both conserved end residues are part of each CDR3. The D gene is left open where the match is weak. Not every row has a clone size; where given, it reads once, few, many or a size class.

v_gene	j_gene	abundance	d_gene	CDR3aa	CDR3nt
TRBV7-2	TRBJ1-4	.	.	CASSPRTTTNEKLFF	TGTGCCAGCAGCCCCAGGACAACAACTAATGAAAAACTGTTTTTT
TRBV7-9	TRBJ2-5	.	.	CASSFQTSKETQYF	TGTGCCAGCAGCTTCCAAACTAGTAAGGAGACCCAGTACTTC
TRBV5-5	TRBJ2-3	.	TRBD2	CASSRASGADTQYF	TGTGCCAGCAGCCGAGCTAGCGGAGCAGATACGCAGTATTTT
TRBV5-1	TRBJ2-3	.	TRBD1	CASSGRTGGTDTQYF	TGCGCCAGCAGCGGGAGGACAGGGGGCACAGATACGCAGTATTTT
TRBV19	TRBJ1-1	once	.	CASSIASGGRLNTEAFF	TGTGCCAGTAGTATAGCCTCAGGAGGCCGGTTGAACACTGAAGCTTTCTTT
TRBV5-6	TRBJ1-2	.	.	CASSLDSYGYTF	TGTGCCAGCAGCTTGGACAGTTATGGCTACACCTTC
TRBV7-7	TRBJ2-2	few	TRBD2	CASSILATGELFF	TGTGCCAGCAGCATACTAGCGACCGGGGAGCTGTTTTTT
TRBV5-5	TRBJ1-5	.	.	CASSEQGTNQPQHF	TGTGCCAGCAGCGAACAGGGAACTAATCAGCCCCAGCATTTT
TRBV9	TRBJ2-5	few	.	CASSPRGTGAETQYF	TGTGCCAGCAGCCCGAGAGGTACGGGAGCAGAGACCCAGTACTTC
TRBV27	TRBJ2-5	.	.	CASSPRRGPQETQYF	TGTGCCAGCAGCCCCAGGAGGGGGCCTCAAGAGACCCAGTACTTC
TRBV5-8	TRBJ2-7	once	.	CASSLVNSFYEQYF	TGTGCCAGCAGCTTGGTTAATAGCTTCTACGAGCAGTACTTC
TRBV5-1	TRBJ2-1	once	TRBD2	CASSSGLAGEISEQFF	TGCGCCAGCAGCTCGGGACTAGCGGGAGAAATTAGTGAGCAGTTCTTC
TRBV9	TRBJ1-1	.	TRBD1	CASSYSGTENTEAFF	TGTGCCAGCAGTTACTCCGGGACAGAGAACACTGAAGCTTTCTTT
TRBV2	TRBJ1-5	.	.	CASRSNGYSNQPQHF	TGTGCCAGCAGATCGAACGGGTATAGCAATCAGCCCCAGCATTTT
TRBV7-2	TRBJ1-3	.	TRBD1	CASSLDRVPSGNTIYF	TGTGCCAGCAGCCTGGACAGGGTTCCCTCTGGAAACACCATATATTTT
TRBV21-1	TRBJ2-7	.	.	CASTKNTGTSGRFVGEQYF	TGTGCCAGCACCAAAAACACCGGGACTAGCGGGAGATTTGTTGGCGAGCAGTACTTC
TRBV10-3	TRBJ2-6	.	.	CAISESTGSGANVLTF	TGTGCCATCAGTGAGTCGACGGGGTCTGGGGCCAACGTCCTGACTTTC
TRBV20-1	TRBJ2-1	.	.	CSGSPSDEQFF	TGCAGTGGTTCTCCCTCTGATGAGCAGTTCTTC
TRBV2	TRBJ1-2	.	.	CASSDGHGWTGYTF	TGTGCCAGCAGTGATGGACATGGTTGGACTGGCTACACCTTC
TRBV7-2	TRBJ2-3	.	.	CASSFRLRTDTQYF	TGTGCCAGCAGCTTTCGTTTGCGGACAGATACGCAGTATTTT
TRBV28	TRBJ1-1	once	.	CASRPAGVNTEAFF	TGTGCCAGCAGGCCCGCCGGGGTGAACACTGAAGCTTTCTTT
TRBV5-1	TRBJ2-3	.	TRBD2	CASSLGSGKDTQYF	TGCGCCAGCAGCTTGGGTAGCGGGAAGGATACGCAGTATTTT
TRBV7-3	TRBJ2-1	.	TRBD2	CASSPERGGYNEQFF	TGTGCCAGCAGCCCAGAGCGGGGGGGATACAATGAGCAGTTCTTC
TRBV6-1	TRBJ2-1	.	TRBD2	CASSGEVASGRGGLF	TGTGCCAGCAGTGGAGAGGTGGCTAGCGGGAGGGGGGGTCTCTTC
TRBV7-9	TRBJ2-3	.	.	CASSLYGKSTDTQYF	TGTGCCAGCAGCTTGTACGGGAAAAGCACAGATACGCAGTATTTT
TRBV5-6	TRBJ2-3	.	.	CASSLNSGVSTDTQYF	TGTGCCAGCAGCTTGAATTCAGGGGTGAGCACAGATACGCAGTATTTT
TRBV4-3	TRBJ2-5	.	TRBD2	CASSQDPAGGPETQYF	TGCGCCAGCAGCCAAGATCCAGCGGGGGGGCCCGAGACCCAGTACTTC
TRBV6-5	TRBJ2-7	.	.	CASSYSTVPGEQYF	TGTGCCAGCAGTTACTCGACAGTGCCGGGCGAGCAGTACTTC
TRBV7-5	TRBJ2-3	once	.	CVRRVGSGKADTQYF	TGTGTCAGAAGAGTTGGGAGCGGGAAAGCAGATACGCAGTATTTT
TRBV6-1	TRBJ2-5	few	.	CASREGGRETQYF	TGTGCCAGCAGGGAAGGAGGTCGGGAGACCCAGTACTTC
TRBV28	TRBJ1-3	.	TRBD1	CASSSTGTGNTIYF	TGTGCCAGCAGTTCGACAGGGACTGGAAACACCATATATTTT
TRBV5-1	TRBJ2-5	.	.	CASSLQLVDETQYF	TGCGCCAGCAGCTTGCAACTAGTCGATGAGACCCAGTACTTC
TRBV4-1	TRBJ2-7	once	TRBD2	CASSQGLVGGSSYEQYF	TGCGCCAGCAGCCAAGGTCTGGTCGGGGGGAGCTCCTACGAGCAGTACTTC
TRBV18	TRBJ2-1	.	TRBD1	CASSLSQGSSYNEQFF	TGTGCCAGCTCACTATCACAGGGGAGCTCCTACAATGAGCAGTTCTTC
TRBV30	TRBJ2-3	.	TRBD2	CAWSVGGRRTDTQYF	TGTGCCTGGAGTGTTGGCGGGAGGCGCACAGATACGCAGTATTTT
TRBV6-1	TRBJ2-7	.	.	CASSDEGGSYYEQYF	TGTGCCAGCAGTGATGAGGGGGGGAGTTATTACGAGCAGTACTTC
TRBV25-1	TRBJ2-2	few	TRBD2	CASSDSGSIRELFF	TGTGCCAGCAGTGACAGCGGGAGTATCCGGGAGCTGTTTTTT
TRBV18	TRBJ2-2	.	TRBD2	CASSRSPGRGNTGELFF	TGTGCCAGCTCCCGGAGTCCTGGGAGGGGGAACACCGGGGAGCTGTTTTTT
TRBV7-2	TRBJ2-3	once	TRBD2	CASSRGTSSTDTQYF	TGTGCCAGCAGCCGAGGGACTAGCAGCACAGATACGCAGTATTTT
TRBV19	TRBJ2-3	.	TRBD2	CASSEEAGGTDTQYF	TGTGCCAGTAGTGAAGAAGCGGGGGGCACAGATACGCAGTATTTT